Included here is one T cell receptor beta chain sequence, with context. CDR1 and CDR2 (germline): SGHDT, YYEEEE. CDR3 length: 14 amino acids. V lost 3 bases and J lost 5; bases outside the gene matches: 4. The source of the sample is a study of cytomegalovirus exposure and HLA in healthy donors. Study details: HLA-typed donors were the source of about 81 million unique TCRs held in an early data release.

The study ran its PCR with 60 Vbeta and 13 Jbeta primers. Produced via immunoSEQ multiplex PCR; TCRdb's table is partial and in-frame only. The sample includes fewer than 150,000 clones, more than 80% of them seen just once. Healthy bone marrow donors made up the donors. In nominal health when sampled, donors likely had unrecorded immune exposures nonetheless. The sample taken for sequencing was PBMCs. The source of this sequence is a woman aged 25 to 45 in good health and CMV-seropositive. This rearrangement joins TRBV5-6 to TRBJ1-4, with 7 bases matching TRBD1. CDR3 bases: TGTGCCAGCAGCTGGGGACAGTACAATGAAAAACTGTTTTTT. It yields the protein CASSWGQYNEKLFF. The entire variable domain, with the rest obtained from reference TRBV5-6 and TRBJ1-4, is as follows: DAGVTQSPTHLIKTRGQQVTLRCSPKSGHDTVSWYQQALGQGPQFIFQYYEEEERQRGNFPDRFSGHQFPNYSSELNVNALLLGDSALYLCASSWGQYNEKLFFGSGTQLSVL.